What follows are 25 T cell receptor beta chains derived from one specimen sequenced in a study of blood T cell repertoires in COVID-19. Sequenced by immunoSEQ multiplex PCR; TCRdb stores in-frame clones only, minus some. The data hold more than 200,000 clones, with about nine tenths observed a single time. The sequencing sample was made of PBMCs or T cells enriched from blood (not recorded which). The receptor set was obtained from a man aged 25 to 40 in a cohort exposed to, infected with or recovered from COVID-19 (not recorded which).

In its sample, this clone was seen once. The chain joins TRBV14 to TRBJ2-5, with D perhaps TRBD2 (5 bases). Trimming shortened V by 3 bases and J by 1 base, and 9 bases separated the two germline ends. Germline values: CDR1 SGHDN, CDR2 FVKESK. The CDR3 spans 14 residues. In nucleotides, the CDR3 is TGTGCCAGCAGCCACCCAGGACTCCAAGAGACCCAGTACTTC. Translating gives CASSHPGLQETQYF.

This rearrangement joins TRBV5-1 to TRBJ2-5; 7 bases are shared with TRBD2. Germline CDR1 SGHRS, CDR2 YFSETQ. J lost 1 base, V lost 6 bases, and 12 bases had no gene match. The CDR3 is made up of 16 amino acids. As DNA, the CDR3 is TGCGCCAGCATTGAGGACTGGACGGGGGGCCAAGAGACCCAGTACTTC. Translated, it gives CASIEDWTGGQETQYF.

The V call is TRBV11-2, the J call TRBJ2-7; TRBD2 agrees at 10 bases. Germline V lookup: CDR1 SGHAT, CDR2 FQNNGV. The CDR3 extends over 16 amino acids. V gave up 4 bases and J gave up 3 bases; unmatched junction bases: 9. The DNA of the CDR3 is TGTGCCAGCAGCTCCGGTCGGGGGACTAGCGTCTACGAGCAGTACTTC. Translated: CASSSGRGTSVYEQYF.

The chain joins TRBV12-5 to TRBJ2-1; tentative D call: TRBD1 (5 bases). From germline, CDR1 is LGHNT and CDR2 FRNRAP. Trimming pared 0 bases from V and 5 bases from J, leaving 14 bases between. The CDR3 is 16 amino acids. The CDR3: CASGLVIGQGNNEQFF. CDR3 DNA sequence: TGTGCTAGTGGTTTGGTAATTGGCCAGGGCAACAATGAGCAGTTCTTC.

This clone has only one observation. The chain joins TRBV7-9 to TRBJ2-7; 7 nucleotides align to TRBD2. Germline CDR1 is SEHNR and CDR2 is FQNEAQ (reference sequence). The CDR3 consists of 18 residues. J lost 3 bases, V lost 4 bases, and 18 bases had no gene match. CDR3 in amino acids: CASSSPTLGRESYYEQYF. The CDR3 region has the DNA TGTGCCAGCAGCTCACCAACCCTCGGGCGGGAGAGCTACTACGAGCAGTACTTC.

The rearrangement links TRBV5-6 to TRBJ1-2; 7 bases map to TRBD1. The CDR3 has 16 amino acids. J was trimmed by 1 base and V by 3 bases; bases with no gene match: 9. Germline V gene data show CDR1 as SGHDT and CDR2 as YYEEEE. CDR3 sequence: CASSSGAGGINYGYTF. For the CDR3, the DNA is TGTGCCAGCAGCTCCGGAGCAGGGGGGATTAACTATGGCTACACCTTC.

The chain uses TRBV6-5 and TRBJ2-3; D is unclear. V was pared by 4 bases and J by 2 bases, with 7 bases between. CDR1 is MNHEY, CDR2 SVGAGI, per germline. The CDR3 contains 13 residues. The CDR3 sequence is CASSSRITDTQYF. CDR3 in DNA: TGTGCCAGCAGTTCCAGGATCACAGATACGCAGTATTTT.

The chain combines TRBV6-5 with TRBJ1-5; the D gene is possibly TRBD1 (6 bases). V was clipped by 6 bases and J by 6 bases, with 12 bases between them. The CDR3 is 13 residues long. Germline CDR1 and CDR2: MNHEY and SVGAGI. Here the CDR3 reads CASRQGFGQPQHF. CDR3 bases: TGTGCCAGCAGGCAGGGGTTCGGTCAGCCCCAGCATTTT.

The chain carries TRBV10-1 and TRBJ2-4; 7 bases match TRBD2. The CDR3 spans 14 residues. CDR1 WNHNN and CDR2 SYGVQD come from the germline V gene (reference sequence). V lost 6 bases, J lost 2 bases, and 4 bases stayed unmatched. The CDR3 coding sequence is TGCGCCAGCAGCTTGAGCGGGACCAAAAACATTCAGTACTTC. It codes for CASSLSGTKNIQYF.

The chain couples TRBV24-1 to TRBJ1-2, with a tentative D call TRBD1 (5 bases). V lost 2 bases to trimming and J lost 4 bases, with 7 bases between them. Germline CDR1 reads KGHDR; CDR2 reads SFDVKD. This CDR3 comprises 13 residues. The chain's CDR3 is CATSDSGIYGYTF. The CDR3 DNA reads as TGTGCCACCAGTGATTCAGGGATCTATGGCTACACCTTC.

The chain recombines TRBV5-6 with TRBJ2-3, with D possibly matching TRBD2 (6 bases). V shed 2 bases and J shed 10 bases, with 11 bases lying between them. Germline CDR1 reads SGHDT; CDR2 reads YYEEEE. The CDR3 is made up of 12 amino acids. CDR3 sequence: CASSLVASAQYF. The CDR3 nucleotides read TGTGCCAGCAGCTTAGTGGCTAGCGCGCAGTATTTT.

The chain employs TRBV7-9 and TRBJ2-7; TRBD1 is a possible D gene (6 bases). CDR1 SEHNR and CDR2 FQNEAQ come from the germline V gene (reference sequence). The V end was cut by 4 bases, the J end by 5 bases, with 18 bases between. The CDR3 contains 15 residues. The CDR3 loop reads CASSWGTGRLDEQYF. The CDR3 nucleotides read TGTGCCAGCAGCTGGGGTACAGGGCGTTTGGACGAGCAGTACTTC.

The chain recombines TRBV5-1 with TRBJ2-3; 10 nucleotides align to TRBD2. The CDR3 spans 18 residues. Looked up from germline, CDR1 is SGHRS and CDR2 is YFSETQ. V shed 0 bases, J shed 0 bases, and the junction held 7 bases outside the gene matches. CDR3 nucleotides: TGCGCCAGCAGCTTGGATAGCGGGAGGACGGCTAGCACAGATACGCAGTATTTT. Translation gives CASSLDSGRTASTDTQYF.

The genes are TRBV5-1 and TRBJ2-1, with a weak D call TRBD1 (6 bases). Germline CDR1 SGHRS, CDR2 YFSETQ. V was shortened by 5 bases and J by 1 base, with 10 bases between the two germline ends. The CDR3 sequence is 14 residues long. CDR3 DNA: TGCGCCAGCAGTCAGGGGCAATCCTACAATGAGCAGTTCTTC. As protein: CASSQGQSYNEQFF.

This clone was recorded only once. This chain connects TRBV19 to TRBJ2-3; D perhaps matches TRBD2 (5 bases). Germline assignment: CDR1 LNHDA and CDR2 SQIVND (reference sequence). V lost 1 base and J 5 bases, leaving 7 bases between the germline ends. The CDR3 spans 13 residues. CDR3 in amino acids: CASSIGRGDTQYF. The CDR3 DNA sequence: TGTGCCAGTAGTATAGGCCGGGGAGATACGCAGTATTTT.

The chain has TRBV6-5 and TRBJ1-1; weak D call: TRBD1 (5 bases). The CDR3 loop spans 15 amino acids. The germline V gene has CDR1 MNHEY and CDR2 SVGAGI. Trimming removed 8 bases from V and 11 bases from J, with 27 bases in between. CDR3 sequence: CASGKVQGTLMGAFF. Here the CDR3 DNA reads TGTGCCAGCGGAAAGGTGCAGGGCACCCTCATGGGGGCTTTCTTT.

The chain couples TRBV28 to TRBJ1-4, with D unresolved. This CDR3 is 12 amino acids long. From germline, CDR1 is MDHEN and CDR2 SYDVKM. V lost 6 bases and J lost 8, with 10 bases in between. The DNA for the CDR3 is TGTGCCAGCAGATTCTCTTCCGAAAAACTGTTTTTT. Translation gives CASRFSSEKLFF.

The chain couples TRBV7-8 to TRBJ1-5; TRBD1 is a possible D gene (5 bases). The V gene's germline CDR1 is SGHVS and CDR2 FQNEAQ. Trimming removed 2 bases at V and 4 bases at J, with 12 bases between. The CDR3 loop spans 15 amino acids. CDR3 coding DNA: TGTGCCAGCAGCTTAATGGGGGGAGAAAATCAGCCCCAGCATTTT. Translation gives CASSLMGGENQPQHF. Full variable domain (outside the CDR3, taken from reference TRBV7-8 and TRBJ1-5): GAGVSQSPRYKVAKRGQDVALRCDPISGHVSLFWYQQALGQGPEFLTYFQNEAQLDKSGLPSDRFFAERPEGSVSTLKIQRTQQEDSAVYLCASSLMGGENQPQHFGDGTRLSIL.

This clone was observed once. The J gene is TRBJ2-1, the V gene TRBV7-6; D might be TRBD1 (5 bases). Per germline, CDR1 SGHVS and CDR2 FNYEAQ. There are 17 residues in the CDR3. V was pared by 2 bases and J by 0 bases, with 14 bases between. The CDR3 DNA follows: TGTGCCAGCAGCTTACTACCGACAGAAGCCTCCTACAATGAGCAGTTCTTC. Translation gives CASSLLPTEASYNEQFF.

The chain joins TRBV28 to TRBJ2-5; 8 nucleotides match TRBD1. The V segment lost 5 bases and the J segment 5 bases; nucleotides outside the gene matches: 13. CDR3 length: 16 amino acids. CDR1 and CDR2 (germline): MDHEN, SYDVKM. CDR3: CASSRIRQGNGETQYF. CDR3 in DNA: TGTGCCAGCAGTCGGATAAGACAGGGGAACGGGGAGACCCAGTACTTC.

The V and J genes are TRBV25-1 and TRBJ1-2; 9 positions match TRBD1. This CDR3 contains 15 residues. Germline V gene sequence: CDR1 MGHDK, CDR2 SYGVNS. The V and J ends lost 5 bases and 7 bases, in that order; junction bases with no gene match: 11. The CDR3 DNA reads TGTGCCAGCAGTTTGGACAGGGGCGACCAGGCTGGCTACACCTTC. Its protein product is CASSLDRGDQAGYTF.

The V call is TRBV19, the J call TRBJ1-5; TRBD1 matches at 9 bases. The CDR3 is made up of 17 amino acids. Germline CDR1 reads LNHDA; CDR2 reads SQIVND (reference sequence). Germline trimming cut 6 bases from V and 0 bases from J; bases unmatched to any gene: 9. In DNA form, the CDR3 reads TGTGCCAGTAGCCGCAAAGGGACAGGGAATAGCAATCAGCCCCAGCATTTT. This codes for CASSRKGTGNSNQPQHF.

The chain uses TRBV19 and TRBJ2-7, with D tentatively TRBD1 (5 bases). V was cut by 6 bases and J by 0 bases, with 12 bases left in between. The CDR3 has 14 amino acids. Germline V gives CDR1 LNHDA, CDR2 SQIVND (reference sequence). CDR3 region: CASSYGQGSYEQYF. The CDR3 bases are TGTGCCAGTAGCTATGGACAAGGCTCCTACGAGCAGTACTTC.

This sequence joins TRBV28 and TRBJ1-1, with D unclear. This CDR3 has 16 amino acids. In germline, CDR1 is MDHEN, CDR2 SYDVKM. Deletions cut 3 bases from V and 1 base from J, with 15 bases between. This CDR3 reads CASSLNLRLRNTEAFF. CDR3 coding DNA: TGTGCCAGCAGTTTGAACCTCCGACTGAGGAACACTGAAGCTTTCTTT.

The rearrangement joins TRBV27 to TRBJ1-2; 12 nucleotides line up with TRBD1. Germline V gene sequence: CDR1 MNHEY, CDR2 SMNVEV (reference sequence). The CDR3 has 14 amino acids. V shed 6 bases, J shed 8 bases, and the junction held 7 bases outside the gene matches. CDR3 sequence (DNA): TGTGCCAGCAGACAGGGGACAGGGGGCCTCGGCTACACCTTC. Residues: CASRQGTGGLGYTF.